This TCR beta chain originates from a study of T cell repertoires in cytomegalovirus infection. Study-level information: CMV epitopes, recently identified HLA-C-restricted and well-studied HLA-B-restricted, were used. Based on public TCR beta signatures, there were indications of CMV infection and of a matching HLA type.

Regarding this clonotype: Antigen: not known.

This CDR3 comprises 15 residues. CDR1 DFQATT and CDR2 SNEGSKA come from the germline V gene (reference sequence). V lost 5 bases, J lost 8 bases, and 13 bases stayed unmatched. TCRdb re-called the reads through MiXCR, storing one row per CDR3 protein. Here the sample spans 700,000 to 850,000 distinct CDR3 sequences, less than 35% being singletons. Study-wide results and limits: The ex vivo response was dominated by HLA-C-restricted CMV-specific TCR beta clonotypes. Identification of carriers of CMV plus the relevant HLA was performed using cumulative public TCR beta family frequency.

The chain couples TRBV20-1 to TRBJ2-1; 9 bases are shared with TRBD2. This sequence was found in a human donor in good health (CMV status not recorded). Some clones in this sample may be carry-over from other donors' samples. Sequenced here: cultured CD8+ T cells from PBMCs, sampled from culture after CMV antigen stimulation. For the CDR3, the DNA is TGCAGTGCTTCCCGGAGCGGGGGGTTACCTGATGAGCAGTTCTTC. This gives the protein CSASRSGGLPDEQFF.